The next 29 T cell receptor beta chains were all read from a single sample in a study of molecular identifiers for immune sequencing clone quantification. From the PCR reads, TCRdb called clonotypes with MiXCR, one entry per CDR3 protein. The sample includes under 650,000 distinct CDR3 sequences, 15% to 20% of them seen just once. Sample: naive CD8+ T cells from blood, with Jurkat cell RNA spiked in. The subset: FACS-sorted CD8+CD4-CCR7+CD45RA+ naive T cells. The receptors were gathered from a human donor in good health. Some libraries in this study had Jurkat cell RNA spiked in.

J is TRBJ2-1 and V is TRBV7-3, with TRBD1 identical over 8 bases. Germline CDR1 reads SGHTA; CDR2 reads FQGTGA. The CDR3 length is 17 residues. The V segment lost 0 bases and the J segment 5 bases; nucleotides outside the gene matches: 9. The CDR3 is CASSLTTGGLVDNEQFF. DNA of the CDR3: TGTGCCAGCAGCTTAACCACAGGGGGTCTTGTGGACAATGAGCAGTTCTTC.

This clonotype was seen repeatedly, ten times or more. The chain joins TRBV2 to TRBJ2-3; 10 bases are a match to TRBD2. The germline gives CDR1 SNHLY, CDR2 FYNNEI. The CDR3 is 15 residues long. Trimming cost V 6 bases and J 2 bases; bases outside gene matches: 5. For the CDR3, the DNA is TGTGCCAGCAGAGGGACTAGCGCCTACACAGATACGCAGTATTTT. Amino acids: CASRGTSAYTDTQYF.

The chain links TRBV5-6 to TRBJ1-5, with 7 bases lining up with TRBD1. The length of the CDR3 is 18 residues. V was pared by 2 bases and J by 0 bases, with 11 bases of the junction left unmatched. The germline V gene encodes CDR1 SGHDT and CDR2 YYEEEE. The CDR3 DNA is TGTGCCAGCAGCTTAGAACGAACCGGGACAGCTAGCAATCAGCCCCAGCATTTT. Its protein is CASSLERTGTASNQPQHF.

The CDR3 DNA reads as TGTGCCAGCAGCGCCTACGACAGGGCCCAGCCCCAGCATTTT. This codes for CASSAYDRAQPQHF. This sequence joins TRBV9 and TRBJ1-5; TRBD1 agrees at 7 bases. This CDR3 has 14 residues. Trimming at V came to 3 bases and at J to 7 bases, leaving 7 bases not matched to a gene. Germline CDR1 and CDR2: SGDLS and YYNGEE.

This clonotype came up many times. The chain combines TRBV10-3 with TRBJ2-7; TRBD1 matches at 10 bases. J gave up 7 bases and V 4 bases, and 10 bases lay outside the gene matches. Germline V gives CDR1 ENHRY, CDR2 SYGVKD. This CDR3 is built from 15 residues. This chain's CDR3 is CAISAGTGAYGEQYF. The CDR3 coding sequence is TGTGCCATCAGTGCCGGGACAGGGGCCTATGGGGAGCAGTACTTC.

Note on this clonotype: A much larger clone is a single base away; this may be a read error. The rearrangement links TRBV29-1 to TRBJ2-2; tentatively, D is TRBD2 (5 bases). Germline assignment: CDR1 SQVTM and CDR2 ANQGSEA. The CDR3 has 17 amino acids. Here the CDR3 DNA reads TGCAGCGTTGAAGATCCGAGTCTAGCACTGAACGCCGGGGAGCTGTTTTTT. Protein: CSVEDPSLALNAGELFF.

This clonotype was found a few times. The J gene is TRBJ2-7, the V gene TRBV20-1, with 12 bases that match TRBD2. V was pared by 5 bases and J by 2 bases, with 4 bases of the junction left unmatched. Germline CDR1 and CDR2: DFQATT and SNEGSKA (reference sequence). This CDR3 has 14 amino acids. As DNA, the CDR3 is TGCAGTGCTCCGACTAGCGGGAGTACCTACGAGCAGTACTTC. Translated, it gives CSAPTSGSTYEQYF.

V and J are TRBV7-9 and TRBJ2-7, with D tentatively TRBD1 (6 bases). Germline V lookup: CDR1 SEHNR, CDR2 FQNEAQ (reference sequence). The CDR3 is 14 residues long. Trimming took off 5 bases at V and 3 bases at J, with 14 bases between the two ends. The chain's CDR3 is CASSPPGDLYEQYF. CDR3 DNA: TGTGCCAGCAGCCCCCCAGGGGACCTCTACGAGCAGTACTTC.

Worth noting for this clonotype: With a much larger clone just one base away, this may be a read error. The conserved phenylalanine or tryptophan is not found at the CDR3 terminus, so this likely reflects a read error. This chain connects TRBV24-1 to TRBJ2-1, with D possibly TRBD1 on 6 matching bases. This CDR3 contains 14 residues. The V gene lost 4 bases and the J gene lost 9 bases, with 15 bases spanning the gap. Per the germline V gene, CDR1 is KGHDR and CDR2 is SFDVKD. The CDR3 nucleotides read TGTGCCACCAGTGAGGAGGCAGGGGTCGGTGAGCAGTTCCTC. Protein: CATSEEAGVGEQFL.

This clonotype was picked up a small number of times. This CDR3 is CASSPSGGWPDTQYF. The CDR3 region has the DNA TGTGCCAGCAGTCCTAGCGGGGGGTGGCCAGATACGCAGTATTTT. The V and J genes are TRBV6-5 and TRBJ2-3, with 11 bases that match TRBD2. Germline CDR1 MNHEY, CDR2 SVGAGI. After removal of 5 bases from V and 4 bases from J, the junction contained 5 bases not matched to a gene. CDR3 length: 15 amino acids.

The rearrangement joins TRBV5-6 to TRBJ2-1, with a tentative D call TRBD2 (5 bases). The J call may be in error: the DNA end matches TRBJ2-7 better. Looked up from germline, CDR1 is SGHDT and CDR2 is YYEEEE. The CDR3 runs to 15 residues. CDR3: CASSLGAEVRGEQYF. The CDR3 DNA follows: TGTGCCAGCAGCTTGGGAGCGGAGGTCCGTGGTGAGCAGTACTTC.

This clonotype was recorded a few times. The chain has TRBV9 and TRBJ2-7, with 8 bases lining up with TRBD1. This CDR3 comprises 14 residues. The V segment lost 3 bases and the J segment 3 bases; nucleotides outside the gene matches: 5. Per the germline V gene, CDR1 is SGDLS and CDR2 is YYNGEE. In DNA form, the CDR3 reads TGTGCCAGCAGCGAACAGGGGGATTACTACGAGCAGTACTTC. Translation: CASSEQGDYYEQYF.

The rearrangement uses TRBV7-9 and TRBJ2-1; D is perhaps TRBD2 (6 bases). The CDR3 runs 15 residues. CDR1 is SEHNR and CDR2 is FQNEAQ in the germline V gene (reference sequence). V lost 4 bases, J lost 8 bases, and 18 bases lay in between. The CDR3 is CASSSGVDLPDEQFF. As DNA, the CDR3 is TGTGCCAGCAGCTCGGGGGTCGACCTCCCCGATGAGCAGTTCTTC.

As concerns this clonotype: Since a much larger clone is just one base distant, this may be a read error. The chain employs TRBV5-4 and TRBJ2-1; 7 bases are shared with TRBD1. The germline V gene has CDR1 SGHNT and CDR2 YYREEE (reference sequence). J was trimmed by 1 base and V by 4 bases; bases with no gene match: 2. The CDR3 has 14 residues. This CDR3 reads CASSPTGSYNEQFF. CDR3 nucleotide sequence: TGTGCCAGCAGCCCGACAGGGTCCTACAATGAGCAGTTCTTC.

This clonotype was observed many times. The chain carries TRBV7-8 and TRBJ2-1; a possible D gene is TRBD2 (6 bases). Germline assignment: CDR1 SGHVS and CDR2 FQNEAQ. Deletions cut 7 bases from V and 6 bases from J, with 19 bases between. The CDR3 has 15 residues. The DNA for the CDR3 is TGTGCCAGCATCCCTAACCCCGGGGGTTCCAATGAGCAGTTCTTC. Its protein product is CASIPNPGGSNEQFF.

In this sample, this clonotype turned up many times. The chain combines TRBV7-3 with TRBJ2-3, with TRBD1 matching 9 bases. Germline assignment: CDR1 SGHTA and CDR2 FQGTGA. Trimming cost V 5 bases and J 1 base; bases outside gene matches: 7. The CDR3 is 16 amino acids. CDR3 sequence reads: CASSALDRGGTDTQYF. The CDR3 DNA is TGTGCCAGCAGCGCCCTGGACAGGGGTGGCACAGATACGCAGTATTTT.

The genes are TRBV12-3 or TRBV12-4 and TRBJ2-7; no clear D gene. CDR3 length: 13 residues. Trimming left V 3 bases short and J 2 bases short, with 8 bases between. This CDR3 reads CASSFKGTYEQYF. The CDR3, as DNA: TGTGCCAGCAGTTTCAAGGGAACCTACGAGCAGTACTTC.

Comments on this clonotype: The CDR3 does not end in the conserved phenylalanine or tryptophan, so this is likely a read error. The chain links TRBV24-1 to TRBJ2-3; weak D call: TRBD2 (5 bases). The CDR3 covers 12 residues. Germline V gives CDR1 KGHDR, CDR2 SFDVKD. Trimming pared 9 bases from V and 8 bases from J, leaving 14 bases between. DNA for the CDR3: TGTGCCACCGTAGGCAGTGGAGGTACGCAGTATCTT. It specifies CATVGSGGTQYL.

This clonotype was counted a few times. This rearrangement joins TRBV7-9 to TRBJ2-2; D possibly corresponds to TRBD1 (5 bases). Germline-derived CDR1 and CDR2 are SEHNR and FQNEAQ (reference sequence). The ends were cut back, 0 bases at V and 6 bases at J, with 11 bases in the middle. The CDR3 totals 15 residues. The CDR3 DNA reads TGTGCCAGCAGCTTAGCTCAGGGATTGCCCGGGGAGCTGTTTTTT. This translates into CASSLAQGLPGELFF.

This clonotype was seen repeatedly, ten times or more. The chain is built from TRBV5-5 and TRBJ2-6, with D possibly TRBD1 on 6 matching bases. The V end was cut by 1 base, the J end by 0 bases, with 11 bases between. CDR1 is SGHKS, CDR2 YYEKEE, per germline (reference sequence). The CDR3 extends over 17 amino acids. CDR3 region: CASSLLYRDSGANVLTF. The CDR3 DNA reads as TGTGCCAGCAGCTTGTTGTACAGGGACTCTGGGGCCAACGTCCTGACTTTC.

This chain joins TRBV30 and TRBJ2-7, with no clear D. The germline gives CDR1 GTSNPN, CDR2 SVGIG (reference sequence). V shed 0 bases and J shed 3 bases, with 9 bases lying between them. The CDR3 sequence is 13 residues long. The CDR3 reads CAWSVLLNYEQYF. The CDR3 coding sequence is TGTGCCTGGAGTGTTCTCCTTAACTACGAGCAGTACTTC.

About this clonotype: With a much larger clone just one base away, this may be a read error. The rearrangement links TRBV6-2 or TRBV6-3 to TRBJ1-5; D is undetermined. The germline V gene encodes CDR1 MNHEY and CDR2 SVGEGT. There are 13 residues in the CDR3. The CDR3 loop reads CASSWVLSEPQRF. The DNA of the CDR3 is TGTGCCAGCAGCTGGGTACTCTCGGAGCCCCAGCGTTTT.

The chain combines TRBV27 with TRBJ1-1; unclear D gene. The V end was cut by 6 bases, the J end by 4 bases, with 9 bases between. The CDR3 is made up of 12 amino acids. Germline-derived CDR1 and CDR2 are MNHEY and SMNVEV (reference sequence). The CDR3 reads CASSSLSTEAFF. The CDR3 bases are TGTGCCAGCAGCTCACTTAGCACTGAAGCTTTCTTT.

In its sample, this clonotype was seen a few times. One end of the junction does not line up with germline, which may come from a read error. The gene calls are TRBV7-7 and TRBJ2-7; D might be TRBD1 or TRBD2, each matching 5 bases. This CDR3 has 13 residues. In germline, CDR1 is SSHAT, CDR2 FNYEAQ (reference sequence). The CDR3 sequence: CASSTGPLDEQYF. CDR3 bases: TGTGCTAGCAGCACGGGACCTCTAGACGAGCAGTACTTC.

This clonotype was recorded at least ten times. The chain joins TRBV7-9 to TRBJ2-3; 14 bases match TRBD2. Germline CDR1 SEHNR, CDR2 FQNEAQ (reference sequence). V lost 4 bases to trimming and J lost 6 bases; unmatched junction nucleotides: 15. The CDR3 is 19 residues long. The CDR3: CASSSPGLAGVEGSDTQYF. Written as DNA, the CDR3 is TGTGCCAGCAGCTCCCCGGGACTAGCGGGGGTCGAGGGATCGGATACGCAGTATTTT. The whole variable domain, filled in from reference TRBV7-9 and TRBJ2-3, reads DTGVSQNPRHKITKRGQNVTFRCDPISEHNRLYWYRQTLGQGPEFLTYFQNEAQLEKSRLLSDRFSAERPKGSFSTLEIQRTEQGDSAMYLCASSSPGLAGVEGSDTQYFGPGTRLTVL.

This clonotype was recorded many times. This rearrangement joins TRBV30 to TRBJ1-1; perhaps TRBD1 as D (5 bases). The V end lost 0 bases, the J end lost 0 bases, and 11 bases lay between the germline ends. Germline loops: CDR1 GTSNPN, CDR2 SVGIG (reference sequence). The CDR3 has 15 amino acids. The CDR3 protein is CAWSVLWGLNTEAFF. CDR3 nucleotide sequence: TGTGCCTGGAGTGTACTATGGGGCTTGAACACTGAAGCTTTCTTT.

The rearrangement joins TRBV7-9 to TRBJ1-1; D remains unclear. CDR1 is SEHNR, CDR2 FQNEAQ, per germline (reference sequence). V was shortened by 1 base and J by 6 bases, with 18 bases between the two germline ends. This CDR3 has 16 residues. The CDR3 reads CASSLGLGILGAEAFF. CDR3 coding DNA: TGTGCCAGCAGCTTAGGACTGGGGATTTTGGGCGCTGAAGCTTTCTTT.

This rearrangement joins TRBV27 to TRBJ1-1; the D gene is possibly TRBD1 (6 bases). CDR3 length: 15 residues. Trimming stripped 1 base from V and 5 bases from J, with 14 bases between. Germline assignment: CDR1 MNHEY and CDR2 SMNVEV (reference sequence). CDR3 sequence: CASSLFPGVFTEAFF. DNA for the CDR3: TGTGCCAGCAGTTTATTTCCAGGGGTATTTACTGAAGCTTTCTTT.

A few counts support this clonotype. This rearrangement joins TRBV20-1 to TRBJ2-1, with 11 nucleotides matching TRBD2. Trimming at V came to 1 base and at J to 8 bases, leaving 13 bases not matched to a gene. CDR3 size: 17 residues. The germline gives CDR1 DFQATT, CDR2 SNEGSKA (reference sequence). As DNA, the CDR3 is TGCAGTGCTAGAGGACTAGCGGGATATATCGAGGGATATGAGCAGTTCTTC. This translates into CSARGLAGYIEGYEQFF.